This T cell receptor (beta chain) was identified in a study of PD-1 blockade in classical Hodgkin lymphoma. Study-wide context: It was nivolumab at 3 mg/kg, given intravenously every 2 weeks, that patients received.

Clones were sequenced by immunoSEQ multiplex PCR, and TCRdb holds only the in-frame ones, with some missing. The table lists 30,000 to 40,000 clones, 92% of them singletons. CDR1 is GTSNPN, CDR2 SVGIG, per germline (reference sequence). V gave up 3 bases and J gave up 7 bases; unmatched junction bases: 4. There are 13 residues in the CDR3. Findings of the study overall: A reduction in baseline TCR diversity was reportedly seen in newly diagnosed patients relative to healthy donors.

Indicated time point: cycle 4 day 1 (C4D1), after 6 weeks of nivolumab. Each and every patient relapsed after autologous stem cell transplantation, and patients got differing brentuximab vedotin exposure. The CD4+ T cells used were purified from thawed PBMCs through magnetic negative selection. Points on this clone: Its antigen is undetermined.

The chain has TRBV30 and TRBJ1-3, with TRBD1 matching 9 bases. This specimen was CD4+ T cells from blood, taken before the fourth cycle of nivolumab. The source is a human donor with classical Hodgkin lymphoma. CDR3 in amino acids: CAWRSQGANTIYF. CDR3 DNA sequence: TGTGCCTGGAGGTCACAGGGGGCCAACACCATATATTTT.